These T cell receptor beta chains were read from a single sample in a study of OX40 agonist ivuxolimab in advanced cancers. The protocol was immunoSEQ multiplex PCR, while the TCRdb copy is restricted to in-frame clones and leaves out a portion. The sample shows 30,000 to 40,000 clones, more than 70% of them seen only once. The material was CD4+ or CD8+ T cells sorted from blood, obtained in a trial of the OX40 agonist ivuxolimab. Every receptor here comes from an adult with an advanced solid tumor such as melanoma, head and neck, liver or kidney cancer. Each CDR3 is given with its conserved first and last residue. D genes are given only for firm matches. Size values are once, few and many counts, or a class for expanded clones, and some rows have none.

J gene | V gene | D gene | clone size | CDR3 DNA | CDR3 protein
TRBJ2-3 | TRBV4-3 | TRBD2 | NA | TGCGCCAGCAGCCAAGGCCTAGCGGGAGGAGATACGCAGTATTTT | CASSQGLAGGDTQYF
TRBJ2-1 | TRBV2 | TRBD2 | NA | TGTGCCAGCAGTGATTACGCGGGAGGGTACAATGAGCAGTTCTTC | CASSDYAGGYNEQFF
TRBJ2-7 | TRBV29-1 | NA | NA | TGCAGCGTTGGAACAGGGTACGAGCAGTACTTC | CSVGTGYEQYF
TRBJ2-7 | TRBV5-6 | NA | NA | TGTGCCAGCAGCCGGGGTCGCAGGGGAATCCTGAGGCAGTACTTC | CASSRGRRGILRQYF
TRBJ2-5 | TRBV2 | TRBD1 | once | TGTGCCAGCGGCTCCGGGACAGGGGTCGAGACCCAGTACTTC | CASGSGTGVETQYF
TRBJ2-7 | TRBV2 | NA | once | TGTGCCAGCAGTAATAGTTACGAGCAGTACTTC | CASSNSYEQYF
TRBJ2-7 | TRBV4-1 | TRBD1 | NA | TGCGCCAGCAGCCAACGACAGGGGACTGGGGAGCAGTACTTC | CASSQRQGTGEQYF
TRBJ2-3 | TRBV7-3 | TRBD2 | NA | TGTGCCAGCAGCAGGGGACTAGCGGGAGTTACAGATACGCAGTATTTT | CASSRGLAGVTDTQYF
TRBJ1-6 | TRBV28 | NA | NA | TGTGCCAGCAAATCCCAACCGGGATTATATAATTCACCCCTCCACTTT | CASKSQPGLYNSPLHF
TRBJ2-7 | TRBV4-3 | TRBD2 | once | TGCGCCAGCAGCCAAGAAGCCCAAGCCCCGGGAGGAAAGTACTTC | CASSQEAQAPGGKYF
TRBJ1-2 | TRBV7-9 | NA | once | TGTGCCAGCAGCCTGAGTAATAACTATGGCTACACCTTC | CASSLSNNYGYTF
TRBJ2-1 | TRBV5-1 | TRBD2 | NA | TGCGCCAGCAGCTGGGAGGGCCATGAGCAGTTCTTC | CASSWEGHEQFF
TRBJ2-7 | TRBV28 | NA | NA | TGTGCCAGCAGTGATATTAGCGGAGGGGAGGATTACGAGCAGTACTTC | CASSDISGGEDYEQYF
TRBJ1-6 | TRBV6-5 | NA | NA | TGTGCCAGCAGTTACTCGAGTCCACGACCCCTCCACTTT | CASSYSSPRPLHF
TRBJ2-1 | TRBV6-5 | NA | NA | TGTGCCAGCAGTTCCTACCTGGGCGAGCAGTTCTTC | CASSSYLGEQFF
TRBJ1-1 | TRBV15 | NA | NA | TGTGCCACCAGCAGGGGCGGTAGGGGAACTGAAGCTTTCTTT | CATSRGGRGTEAFF
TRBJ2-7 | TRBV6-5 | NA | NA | TGTGCCAGCAGTTACGTTACCGGCTACGAGCAGTACTTC | CASSYVTGYEQYF
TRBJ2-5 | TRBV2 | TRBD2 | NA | TGTGCCAGCCGACTAGCGGGAGTGTTCCAAGAGACCCAGTACTTC | CASRLAGVFQETQYF
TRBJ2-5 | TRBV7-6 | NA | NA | TGTGCCAGCAGCTTAGGCGCCAGCCTAGAGACCCAGTACTTC | CASSLGASLETQYF
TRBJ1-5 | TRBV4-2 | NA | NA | TGTGCCAGCAGCCGCGGGGGGGGAGATCAGCCCCAGCATTTT | CASSRGGGDQPQHF
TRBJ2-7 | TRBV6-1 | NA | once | TGTGCCAGCAGTGAACCAGTTCGTAAGCAGTACTTC | CASSEPVRKQYF
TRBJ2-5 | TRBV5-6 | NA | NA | TGTGCCAGCAGCCCCGACGGAGGCGGATTAAAAGGGACCCAGTACTTC | CASSPDGGGLKGTQYF
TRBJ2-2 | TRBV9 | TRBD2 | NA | TGTGCCAGCAGCGTAGGGCTAGCGGGAAGGTCCGGGGAGCTGTTTTTT | CASSVGLAGRSGELFF
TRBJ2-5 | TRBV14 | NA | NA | TGTGCCAGCAGCCAAGAGCTCCATGGAGAGACCCAGTACTTC | CASSQELHGETQYF
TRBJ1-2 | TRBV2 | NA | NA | TGTGCCAGCAGTGTTTTCCGGGATACCAACTATGGCTACACCTTC | CASSVFRDTNYGYTF
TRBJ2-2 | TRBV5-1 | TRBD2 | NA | TGCGCCAGCAGCTTGGCCACAAGCGGGAGAGGGGCCGGGGAGCTGTTTTTT | CASSLATSGRGAGELFF
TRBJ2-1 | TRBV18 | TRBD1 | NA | TGTGCCAGCTCACCAGCGGGACAGGGCTACAATGAGCAGTTCTTC | CASSPAGQGYNEQFF
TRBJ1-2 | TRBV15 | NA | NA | TGTGCCACCAGCAGAGATACAGTTTATGGCTACACCTTC | CATSRDTVYGYTF
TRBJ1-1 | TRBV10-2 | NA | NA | TGCGCCAGCAGTCGACCTGCTGGGGCAGGGACCGATGAAGCTTTCTTT | CASSRPAGAGTDEAFF
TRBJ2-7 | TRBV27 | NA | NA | TGTGCCAGCAGTTCCCAATACGAGCAGTACTTC | CASSSQYEQYF
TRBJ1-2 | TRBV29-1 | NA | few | TGCAGCGTCTCCCGGGACCCCGGAAACTATGGCTACACCTTC | CSVSRDPGNYGYTF
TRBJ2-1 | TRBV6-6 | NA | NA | TGTGCCAGCAGGGCCGGGATGAGTAATGAGCAGTTCTTC | CASRAGMSNEQFF
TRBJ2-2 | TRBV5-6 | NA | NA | TGTGCCAGCAGCCCGGGCGGGGATTTCACCGGGGAGCTGTTTTTT | CASSPGGDFTGELFF
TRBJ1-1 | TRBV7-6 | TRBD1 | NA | TGTGCCAGCAGCTTGAGACAGGGGGCGGATGAAGCTTTCTTT | CASSLRQGADEAFF
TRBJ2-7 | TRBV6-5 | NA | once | TGTGCCAGCAGTTCCATTTCCTACGAGCAGTACTTC | CASSSISYEQYF
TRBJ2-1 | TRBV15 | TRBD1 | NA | TGTGCCACCAGCAGAACAGGGGTGAATGAGCAGTTCTTC | CATSRTGVNEQFF
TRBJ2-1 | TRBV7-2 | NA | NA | TGTGCCAGCAGCTTACCCCTTAGCGCCTACAATGAGCAGTTCTTC | CASSLPLSAYNEQFF
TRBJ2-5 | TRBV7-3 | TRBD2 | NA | TGTGCCAGCAGCTTAAACCGGGGGGAAGAGACCCAGTACTTC | CASSLNRGEETQYF